The 13 T cell receptor beta chains listed next were all sequenced from one sample in a study of blood T cell repertoires in COVID-19. TCRdb's table, derived via immunoSEQ multiplex PCR, lists solely in-frame clones and lacks some. The data contain 200,000 to 300,000 clones, roughly 82% of them seen just once; the ten biggest clones take up approximately 2%. The sequenced sample consisted of peripheral blood. The receptors come from a man aged 40-50 years who had recovered from COVID-19.

The genes are TRBV10-2 and TRBJ2-3; 8 nucleotides agree with TRBD2. Germline assignment: CDR1 WSHSY and CDR2 SAAADI. CDR3 size: 18 residues. Trimming removed 6 bases from V and 4 bases from J; junction bases left unmatched: 18. This CDR3 is CASRGRLLLGLESDTQYF. The CDR3 DNA follows: TGCGCCAGCAGAGGGCGCCTGCTTCTGGGACTAGAGTCAGATACGCAGTATTTT.

This clone was seen just once. This rearrangement joins TRBV5-8 to TRBJ1-2, with D uncertain. Germline V lookup: CDR1 SGHTS, CDR2 YDEGEE. Trimming left V 4 bases short and J 0 bases short, with 13 bases between. The CDR3 consists of 15 residues. CDR3 residues: CASSRGEVTNYGYTF. CDR3 in DNA: TGTGCCAGCAGCCGCGGGGAAGTAACTAACTATGGCTACACCTTC.

The V and J genes are TRBV5-5 and TRBJ2-2, with TRBD2 matching over 11 bases. V lost 0 bases to trimming and J lost 5 bases; unmatched junction nucleotides: 3. The CDR3 length is 16 residues. Germline CDR1 and CDR2: SGHKS and YYEKEE (reference sequence). The CDR3 coding sequence is TGTGCCAGCAGCTTGGCTAGCGGGGGGTTGACCGGGGAGCTGTTTTTT. Residues: CASSLASGGLTGELFF.

The chain has TRBV6-2 or TRBV6-3 and TRBJ2-7; a possible D gene is TRBD2 (6 bases). V was clipped by 2 bases and J by 0 bases, with 11 bases between them. Germline values: CDR1 MNHEY, CDR2 SVGEGT. The CDR3 loop spans 15 amino acids. CDR3 amino acids: CASSYRVGLSYEQYF. CDR3 bases: TGTGCCAGCAGTTACCGGGTGGGACTCTCCTACGAGCAGTACTTC.

The chain joins TRBV3-1 (or the pseudogene TRBV3-2) to TRBJ2-1; no definite D call. The germline V gene has CDR1 LGHDT and CDR2 YNNKEL (reference sequence). V was pared by 5 bases and J by 4 bases, with 21 bases between. The CDR3 is 17 residues long. The DNA for the CDR3 is TGTGCCAGCAGCTCTCCTACCTTATCGGCGGCATACAATGAGCAGTTCTTC. This codes for CASSSPTLSAAYNEQFF.

The chain links TRBV9 to TRBJ2-7, with D unresolved. The V gene's germline CDR1 is SGDLS and CDR2 YYNGEE. V lost 0 bases and J 2 bases, leaving 9 bases between the germline ends. The length of the CDR3 is 14 residues. DNA for the CDR3: TGTGCCAGCAGCGTAGAGTCAGGTACCTACGAGCAGTACTTC. Residues: CASSVESGTYEQYF. The full variable domain, rest sourced from reference TRBV9 and TRBJ2-7, is DSGVTQTPKHLITATGQRVTLRCSPRSGDLSVYWYQQSLDQGLQFLIQYYNGEERAKGNILERFSAQQFPDLHSELNLSSLELGDSALYFCASSVESGTYEQYFGPGTRLTVT.

This clone was seen more than once but under ten times. The rearrangement uses TRBV5-5 and TRBJ2-1, with 11 bases that match TRBD1. The CDR3 runs to 15 residues. Germline V lookup: CDR1 SGHKS, CDR2 YYEKEE (reference sequence). V lost 4 bases to trimming and J lost 4 bases; unmatched junction nucleotides: 4. The CDR3 protein is CASSTGTGGYNEQFF. The CDR3 DNA reads as TGTGCCAGCAGCACTGGGACAGGGGGTTACAATGAGCAGTTCTTC.

This chain links TRBV29-1 with TRBJ1-2, with 7 bases aligning to TRBD1. The CDR3 has 13 amino acids. In germline, CDR1 is SQVTM, CDR2 ANQGSEA. Trimming removed 3 bases from V and 3 bases from J; junction bases left unmatched: 4. CDR3 in amino acids: CSVDGQGDYGYTF. In DNA, the CDR3 is TGCAGCGTTGATGGCCAGGGGGACTATGGCTACACCTTC.

The rearrangement joins TRBV6-2 or TRBV6-3 to TRBJ2-5; D unresolved. Trimming left V 0 bases short and J 7 bases short, with 12 bases between. This CDR3 contains 14 residues. CDR1 and CDR2 (germline): MNHEY, SVGEGT. The CDR3 is CASSYSVQTGTQYF. The DNA of the CDR3 is TGTGCCAGCAGTTACTCAGTCCAGACGGGGACCCAGTACTTC.

The chain joins TRBV7-9 to TRBJ2-1, with TRBD1 identical over 7 bases. This CDR3 has 15 residues. After removal of 0 bases from V and 16 bases from J, the junction contained 15 bases not matched to a gene. Germline-derived CDR1 and CDR2 are SEHNR and FQNEAQ (reference sequence). The CDR3 DNA is TGTGCCAGCAGCTTAGCACCACTGGGGACAGCGATCCCATTCTTC. Translated: CASSLAPLGTAIPFF.

This rearrangement joins TRBV19 to TRBJ1-1; D is possibly TRBD1 (5 bases). Trimming took off 6 bases at V and 0 bases at J, with 8 bases between the two ends. CDR1 and CDR2 from the germline V gene are LNHDA and SQIVND (reference sequence). This CDR3 has 13 amino acids. CDR3 residues: CASSQGLNTEAFF. In nucleotides, the CDR3 is TGTGCCAGTAGCCAGGGCCTGAACACTGAAGCTTTCTTT. The whole variable domain, filled in from reference TRBV19 and TRBJ1-1, reads DGGITQSPKYLFRKEGQNVTLSCEQNLNHDAMYWYRQDPGQGLRLIYYSQIVNDFQKGDIAEGYSVSREKKESFPLTVTSAQKNPTAFYLCASSQGLNTEAFFGQGTRLTVV.

V gene TRBV19 combines with J gene TRBJ1-5; unclear D gene. The germline CDR1 and CDR2 sequences are LNHDA and SQIVND (reference sequence). V dropped 3 bases and J dropped 2 bases, with 14 bases sitting between them. The CDR3 is 16 residues long. CDR3 coding DNA: TGTGCCAGTAGTATCTCGCGGAGGATAGGCAATCAGCCCCAGCATTTT. Translated: CASSISRRIGNQPQHF.

CDR3: CASSSQGGTDTQYF. In nucleotides, the CDR3 is TGTGCCAGTAGTAGTCAGGGGGGCACAGATACGCAGTATTTT. The rearrangement uses TRBV19 and TRBJ2-3; 7 nucleotides match TRBD1. Germline-derived CDR1 and CDR2 are LNHDA and SQIVND (reference sequence). V dropped 4 bases and J dropped 1; count of bases not matched to a gene: 2. The CDR3 sequence is 14 residues long. The full variable domain, rest sourced from reference TRBV19 and TRBJ2-3, is DGGITQSPKYLFRKEGQNVTLSCEQNLNHDAMYWYRQDPGQGLRLIYYSQIVNDFQKGDIAEGYSVSREKKESFPLTVTSAQKNPTAFYLCASSSQGGTDTQYFGPGTRLTVL.